The present T cell receptor beta chain was sequenced within a study of T cells in Graves' hyperthyroidism and ophthalmopathy. V was cut by 5 bases and J by 8 bases, with 12 bases left in between. CDR3 length: 13 residues. Germline CDR1 SNHLY, CDR2 FYNNEI. From RNA transcripts, TCR beta CDR3 regions were amplified. HTBI primers drove first-round RT-PCR of the TCR CDR3. TCRdb independently ran MiXCR on the multiplex PCR reads; one entry per CDR3 protein. The sample carries approximately 560,000 distinct CDR3 sequences, about a sixth recorded once. This clonotype was picked up many times. Researchers barred patients who had uncontrolled infection, other autoimmune disease, pregnancy or lactation.

The chain employs TRBV2 and TRBJ1-4, with D perhaps matching TRBD1 (6 bases). The material sequenced was blood. This sequence originates from a woman in her thirties with Graves' hyperthyroidism. DNA of the CDR3: TGTGCCAGCAGTTGGGACACTTTCGAAAAACTGTTTTTT. It specifies CASSWDTFEKLFF.